The present T cell receptor delta chain was sequenced within a study of Vδ1+ human thymocytes. Overall study results and limits: Highly polyclonal TRG and TRD repertoires with Gaussian CDR3 length distributions appeared in thymus.

Extracted RNA was reverse transcribed into cDNA. Pooled V-gene forward primers with one constant-region reverse primer generated the CDR3 amplicons by multiplex PCR. TCRdb reanalysed the multiplex PCR reads with CATT. Here the sample spans roughly 76,000 delta-chain clones, about 30% being singletons. The CDR3 has 21 residues. V shed 5 bases, J shed 4 bases, and the junction held 22 bases outside the gene matches. In germline, CDR1 is TSWWSYY, CDR2 QGS. Between roughly 98% and 99.6% of sorted thymocytes were Vdelta1+. Regarding this clone: Its antigen is still unknown.

V is TRDV1 and J is TRDJ1; 13 bases are shared with TRDD3. This clonotype originated in a boy under two years old who had congenital heart surgery. The sample comprised Vdelta1+ gamma-delta thymocytes from the thymus. The subset is: FACS-sorted CD3+ TCRalphabeta- TCRVdelta1+ TCRVdelta2- thymocytes. The CDR3 DNA sequence: TGTGCTCTTGGGCACTGGCCTTCCTACGACTGGGGGATACGCTCTGGCGATAAACTCATCTTT. It codes for CALGHWPSYDWGIRSGDKLIF.